The source of this T cell receptor (beta chain) is a study of cytomegalovirus exposure and HLA in healthy donors. Study overall: Researchers found that approximately 85% of about 400 genotyped donors fell within the Caucasian-associated ancestry cluster. Findings and caveats of the study: As was reported, the classifier diagnosed cytomegalovirus status with high specificity and sensitivity. Earlier analysis looked at TCR beta V segments, and most were productive about 87% or about 30% of the time. Most CMV-associated TCR beta chains appeared HLA-restricted in a later analysis.

Primers: 60 Vbeta forward and 13 Jbeta reverse. Assay: immunoSEQ multiplex PCR; the TCRdb copy retains only in-frame clones and omits some. The data hold roughly 150,000 clones, with roughly 76% observed a single time. Germline loops: CDR1 MNHNY, CDR2 SVGAGI (reference sequence). This CDR3 comprises 14 residues. Trimming took off 5 bases at V and 4 bases at J, with 14 bases between the two ends. In regard to this clone: Antigen: not known.

The chain employs TRBV6-6 and TRBJ1-2; possibly TRBD1 for D (5 bases). This clonotype was sampled from a male donor in good health and CMV-seronegative. The sequencing input was PBMCs. CDR3 bases: TGTGCCAGCAGTGACCCAGGGCCGGCCTATGGCTACACCTTC. Translation: CASSDPGPAYGYTF.